The rows below give T cell receptor beta chains drawn from one sample of a study of human CD8 memory T cell subsets. TCRdb re-called the 5' RACE reads and catalogs CDR3 proteins one per entry, DNA excluded. The table for this sample gives some 17,000 distinct CDR3 sequences. Sequences were obtained from CD8+ stem-like memory T cells (TSCM and TCM) sorted from PBMCs. All receptors come from a human donor in good health. Both conserved end residues are part of each CDR3. Not all rows give a size; the values are once, few, many and, for expanded clones, a class.

TRBJ2-7 NA TRBV6-5 CASSSLRESIFYEQYF
TRBJ2-5 NA TRBV7-8 CASSRISGGQETQYF
TRBJ2-7 NA TRBV28 CASTGRADGYEQYF
TRBJ2-1 NA TRBV5-6 CASSLSNEQFF
TRBJ1-6 NA TRBV6-2/TRBV6-3 CASSKDRSYYNSPLHF
TRBJ2-3 NA TRBV10-1 CASSEKSSSTDTQYF
TRBJ2-1 NA TRBV19 CAIRIGNEQFF
TRBJ2-6 NA TRBV6-1 CASSASSSGANVLTF
TRBJ2-7 NA TRBV2 CASREGQGTSEQYF
TRBJ2-7 NA TRBV28 CASSRLALSSYEQYF
TRBJ2-7 NA TRBV20-1 CSASPTSGRAWYEQYF
TRBJ1-1 NA TRBV4-2 CASSQPPGQIMNTEAFF
TRBJ1-5 medium-sized TRBV6-2/TRBV6-3 CASSYSGTVNQPQHF
TRBJ2-5 NA TRBV7-2 CASSFGGQAQETQYF
TRBJ2-7 NA TRBV28 CASSLSIWDTSYEQYF